One and the same sample provided the 22 T cell receptor beta chains below, sequenced in a study of blood T cell repertoires in COVID-19. Sequencing was performed with immunoSEQ multiplex PCR; in TCRdb, only in-frame clones are kept and a portion is missing. The table lists approximately 230,000 clones, around 88% of them singletons. Sequencing was done on a sample of PBMCs or T cells enriched from blood (not recorded which). The receptors derive from a woman aged 30 to 39 who had recovered from COVID-19.

CDR3 loop: CAISDRDSNSPLHF. DNA for the CDR3: TGTGCCATCAGTGACCGGGACAGTAATTCACCCCTCCACTTT. The chain carries TRBV10-3 and TRBJ1-6, with 7 nucleotides matching TRBD1. The CDR3 is 14 amino acids. Germline V gene sequence: CDR1 ENHRY, CDR2 SYGVKD. V shed 3 bases and J 6 bases; nucleotides not matched to a gene: 2.

The CDR3 nucleotides read TGTGCCAGCAGCTCAGGGGTTACTGAAGCTTTCTTT. It codes for CASSSGVTEAFF. The J gene is TRBJ1-1, the V gene TRBV5-5; possibly TRBD1 for D (6 bases). Trimming took 3 bases from V and 5 from J, leaving 8 bases between them. The germline V gene encodes CDR1 SGHKS and CDR2 YYEKEE (reference sequence). The CDR3 runs to 12 residues.

This chain links TRBV16 with TRBJ1-4; TRBD1 matches at 7 bases. The germline gives CDR1 KGHSY, CDR2 FQNENV. J gave up 3 bases and V 0 bases, and 4 bases lay outside the gene matches. The CDR3 is 16 residues long. This chain's CDR3 is CASSQSDRAPNEKLFF. The CDR3 bases are TGTGCCAGCAGCCAATCAGACAGGGCCCCTAATGAAAAACTGTTTTTT.

The CDR3 DNA reads as TGCAGCGTTGGACGGGAGAGGAATCAGCCCCAGCATTTT. The encoded protein is CSVGRERNQPQHF. The chain recombines TRBV29-1 with TRBJ1-5; D remains ambiguous. This CDR3 comprises 13 residues. Germline-derived CDR1 and CDR2 are SQVTM and ANQGSEA. V was trimmed by 4 bases and J by 4 bases, leaving 11 bases between them.

J is TRBJ1-1 and V is TRBV3-1 (or the pseudogene TRBV3-2); possible D gene TRBD1, 5 bases. The CDR3 runs to 15 residues. Trimming stripped 4 bases from V and 2 bases from J, with 14 bases between. CDR1 is LGHDT, CDR2 YNNKEL, per germline (reference sequence). CDR3 sequence (DNA): TGTGCCAGCAGCCCACATCGGGGGGAAAACACTGAAGCTTTCTTT. This gives the protein CASSPHRGENTEAFF.

V gene TRBV24-1 combines with J gene TRBJ1-1, with 8 bases identical to TRBD1. CDR1 is KGHDR and CDR2 is SFDVKD in the germline V gene. V lost 4 bases and J lost 6; bases outside the gene matches: 3. This CDR3 spans 13 amino acids. The CDR3 here is CATSDGQGPEAFF. CDR3 DNA sequence: TGTGCCACCAGTGACGGACAGGGCCCTGAAGCTTTCTTT.

The rearrangement links TRBV27 to TRBJ2-1; D unresolved. Trimming shortened V by 1 base and J by 1 base, and 5 bases separated the two germline ends. CDR1 is MNHEY, CDR2 SMNVEV, per germline (reference sequence). The CDR3 consists of 14 residues. The CDR3 DNA reads TGTGCCAGCAGTTTATTCGGGTCCTACAATGAGCAGTTCTTC. Encoded protein: CASSLFGSYNEQFF.

This chain links TRBV4-1 with TRBJ2-1, with 15 bases aligning to TRBD2. Germline CDR1 and CDR2: MGHRA and YSYEKL. J was trimmed by 9 bases and V by 1 base; bases with no gene match: 7. This CDR3 contains 17 residues. The CDR3 bases are TGCGCCAGCAGCCAAGCCCCGGGACTAGCGGGAGGCAGTGAGCAGTTCTTC. Its protein is CASSQAPGLAGGSEQFF.

This chain links TRBV6-5 with TRBJ1-2; TRBD1 matches 8 bases. V was pared by 2 bases and J by 7 bases, with 6 bases of the junction left unmatched. This CDR3 has 14 residues. Germline V CDR1 and CDR2: MNHEY, SVGAGI. The CDR3 sequence: CASSYVRGQGGYTF. Written as DNA, the CDR3 is TGTGCCAGCAGTTACGTCAGGGGGCAAGGTGGCTACACCTTC.

The chain combines TRBV29-1 with TRBJ2-7; possibly TRBD2 for D (5 bases). There are 17 residues in the CDR3. With 4 bases removed from V and 1 base from J, the gap between germline ends came to 23 bases. CDR1 is SQVTM and CDR2 is ANQGSEA in the germline V gene. CDR3 DNA: TGCAGCGTTGTTTCGCTATCGGGTAGCGCATTATCCTACGAGCAGTACTTC. This sequence encodes CSVVSLSGSALSYEQYF.

The chain employs TRBV7-2 and TRBJ1-1; D is unclear. The CDR3 sequence is 11 residues long. Germline CDR1 SGHTA, CDR2 FQGNSA. The V and J ends lost 5 bases and 7 bases respectively, with 8 bases between them. Here the CDR3 DNA reads TGTGCCAGCAGCGCCTCTAGTGAAGCTTTCTTT. As protein: CASSASSEAFF.

The chain joins TRBV11-2 to TRBJ2-5; TRBD1 agrees at 12 bases. After removal of 5 bases from V and 3 bases from J, the junction contained 7 bases not matched to a gene. Germline CDR1 reads SGHAT; CDR2 reads FQNNGV. CDR3 size: 16 residues. In DNA form, the CDR3 reads TGTGCCAGCAGCGCCCGGGGGACAGGGGGCGAAGAGACCCAGTACTTC. It encodes CASSARGTGGEETQYF.

The chain recombines TRBV18 with TRBJ2-3, with TRBD1 identical over 7 bases. CDR3 size: 16 residues. CDR1 KGHSH and CDR2 LQKENI come from the germline V gene. The V gene end was trimmed by 3 bases and the J gene end by 1 base; junction bases not matched to a gene: 7. CDR3 coding DNA: TGTGCCAGCTCACCGACAGGGTCGGAGGGCACAGATACGCAGTATTTT. Protein product: CASSPTGSEGTDTQYF.

The chain combines TRBV5-8 with TRBJ1-1; TRBD1 is a possible D gene (5 bases). In germline, CDR1 is SGHTS, CDR2 YDEGEE. CDR3 length: 13 amino acids. Deletions cut 4 bases from V and 6 bases from J, with 13 bases between. CDR3 DNA: TGTGCCAGCAGCCTGGGGCCGGGGGCTGAAGCTTTCTTT. Encoded protein: CASSLGPGAEAFF.

The J gene is TRBJ2-1, the V gene TRBV10-3, with 11 bases lining up with TRBD2. V shed 7 bases, J shed 8 bases, and the junction held 4 bases outside the gene matches. Germline V CDR1 and CDR2: ENHRY, SYGVKD. This CDR3 has 13 amino acids. CDR3 DNA: TGTGCCATCAATAGCGGGAGGGCCGATGAGCAGTTCTTC. Protein sequence: CAINSGRADEQFF.

The chain employs TRBV3-1 (or the pseudogene TRBV3-2) and TRBJ1-1, with 8 bases that match TRBD1. Germline-derived CDR1 and CDR2 are LGHDT and YNNKEL (reference sequence). With V trimmed by 1 base and J by 3 bases, 4 bases remained unmatched. CDR3 length: 15 amino acids. CDR3 nucleotides: TGTGCCAGCAGCCAAGGAGACAGGGGATACACTGAAGCTTTCTTT. It is translated as CASSQGDRGYTEAFF.

This rearrangement joins TRBV4-3 to TRBJ2-3, with 11 bases matching TRBD2. The J segment lost 8 bases and the V segment lost 2 bases, leaving 3 bases of the junction unmatched. Germline CDR1 LGHNA, CDR2 YSLEER. The CDR3 length is 14 residues. CDR3 sequence reads: CASSQQLAGATQYF. CDR3 bases: TGCGCCAGCAGCCAACAACTAGCGGGAGCTACGCAGTATTTT.

This clone appeared a few times. The chain has TRBV25-1 and TRBJ1-4; maybe TRBD1 (6 bases). Trimming pared 5 bases from V and 8 bases from J, leaving 15 bases between. Germline V CDR1 and CDR2: MGHDK, SYGVNS. The CDR3 sequence is 14 residues long. This chain's CDR3 is CASSKQGRGEKLFF. As DNA, the CDR3 is TGTGCCAGCAGTAAACAAGGCAGGGGCGAAAAACTGTTTTTT.

This clone was observed a single time. The chain uses TRBV7-2 and TRBJ1-1; 11 nucleotides match TRBD1. CDR1 and CDR2 from the germline V gene are SGHTA and FQGNSA. V lost 1 base, J lost 9 bases, and 10 bases stayed unmatched. This CDR3 has 16 residues. The DNA for the CDR3 is TGTGCCAGCAGCTTAGTAGGTGGAGGACAGGGGGCACAAGCTTTCTTT. As protein: CASSLVGGGQGAQAFF.

CDR3 amino acids: CASSPRTGNEQFF. Here the CDR3 DNA reads TGTGCCAGCAGCCCTAGGACTGGCAATGAGCAGTTCTTC. V and J are TRBV7-3 and TRBJ2-1; maybe TRBD2 (5 bases). The CDR3 sequence is 13 residues long. The V gene lost 5 bases and the J gene lost 6 bases, with 11 bases spanning the gap. Germline lookup yields CDR1 SGHTA and CDR2 FQGTGA.

The count of this clone is one. The chain has TRBV27 and TRBJ1-1; TRBD1 might be the D (5 bases). Trimming pared 4 bases from V and 4 bases from J, leaving 22 bases between. The V gene's germline CDR1 is MNHEY and CDR2 SMNVEV (reference sequence). The CDR3 sequence is 17 residues long. In DNA, the CDR3 is TGTGCCAGCAGTTCCCTACCTCGACAGATCGGAAGCACTGAAGCTTTCTTT. Protein sequence: CASSSLPRQIGSTEAFF.

This chain uses TRBV7-9 with TRBJ1-3, with 8 bases matching TRBD1. CDR1 is SEHNR and CDR2 is FQNEAQ in the germline V gene (reference sequence). The CDR3 sequence is 17 residues long. The V gene end was trimmed by 4 bases and the J gene end by 1 base; junction bases not matched to a gene: 9. CDR3 loop: CASSYQAGGVSGNTIYF. Here the CDR3 DNA reads TGTGCCAGCAGCTACCAAGCAGGGGGCGTATCTGGAAACACCATATATTTT.